The sequence of this T cell receptor (beta chain) was determined in a study of cytomegalovirus exposure and HLA in healthy donors. Overall study results and limits: Reports described diagnosis of cytomegalovirus status by the classifier as highly specific and sensitive. With DRB1 most and HLA-C fewest, TCR association rates differed between HLA loci in a later analysis.

PCR primers comprised 60 Vbeta and 13 Jbeta primers. Profiled with immunoSEQ multiplex PCR; TCRdb holds only in-frame clones, not every one. The sample carries some 170,000 clones, approximately 78% recorded once. In this sample, this clone turned up a few times. No antigen is known for it. Trimming left V 6 bases short and J 5 bases short, with 5 bases between. Germline assignment: CDR1 MNHEY and CDR2 SVGAGI. This CDR3 has 12 residues. The source of this sequence is a human donor in good health. The rearrangement joins TRBV6-5 to TRBJ1-6; D is unresolved. The sample was PBMCs. DNA of the CDR3: TGTGCCAGCAGGGGAGATAATTCACCCCTCCACTTT. Translating it yields CASRGDNSPLHF.